The present T cell receptor (beta chain) was sequenced within a study of cytomegalovirus exposure and HLA in healthy donors. Study at large: The same platform used for the approximately 670 first-cohort repertoires was also used for the 100 to 150 validation repertoires, as a later analysis reported.

TCRdb's table, derived via immunoSEQ multiplex PCR, lists solely in-frame clones and lacks some. The profile covers about 73,000 clones, with just under 95% appearing a single time and approximately 3% taken by the ten largest. V shed 5 bases and J 2 bases; nucleotides not matched to a gene: 7. The CDR3 totals 15 residues. Germline V gene data show CDR1 as SGHAT and CDR2 as FQNNGV. This chain joins TRBV11-2 and TRBJ2-3; the match to TRBD2 covers 7 bases. Sequencing was performed on PBMCs. This clonotype was obtained from a woman between 18 and 29 years old in good health and CMV-seropositive. The CDR3 nucleotides are TGTGCCAGCAGCCGCGGTAGCGGGTTCACAGATACGCAGTATTTT. It codes for CASSRGSGFTDTQYF.